Below are 26 T cell receptor beta chains sequenced from a single sample in a study of shared clonotypes between healthy human individuals. Clones were read by immunoSEQ multiplex PCR, and TCRdb kept only the in-frame ones, dropping some. Of about 2.3 million clones in the sample, around 92% are singletons; the top ten hold 0.37%. The sequencing input was naive CD4+ T cells from PBMCs. Subset defined: CD45RA+ positively selected. These TCRs come from a young man in good health. Some clones in this sample may be carry-over from other donors' samples.

J is TRBJ2-2 and V is TRBV6-5; TRBD1 matches at 9 bases. The CDR3 totals 16 residues. V trimming: 2 bases; J trimming: 5 bases; junction bases outside the gene matches: 6. Germline V gene sequence: CDR1 MNHEY, CDR2 SVGAGI. CDR3 residues: CASSYPTGGWTGELFF. CDR3 sequence (DNA): TGTGCCAGCAGTTACCCTACAGGGGGCTGGACCGGGGAGCTGTTTTTT.

In this sample, this clone turned up once. The chain uses TRBV10-1 and TRBJ2-1; 11 bases are a match to TRBD2. J lost 8 bases, V lost 5 bases, and 5 bases had no gene match. CDR1 is WNHNN, CDR2 SYGVQD, per germline (reference sequence). The CDR3 is made up of 14 amino acids. The CDR3 sequence: CASSTSGSIDEQFF. The CDR3 DNA sequence: TGCGCCAGCAGTACTAGCGGGAGTATCGATGAGCAGTTCTTC.

V is TRBV19 and J is TRBJ2-3; weak D call: TRBD1 (6 bases). This CDR3 comprises 16 residues. V was trimmed by 3 bases and J by 0 bases, leaving 13 bases between them. Germline-derived CDR1 and CDR2 are LNHDA and SQIVND (reference sequence). Written as DNA, the CDR3 is TGTGCCAGTAGTATTGGGGGCCGTCAAAGCACAGATACGCAGTATTTT. Translation gives CASSIGGRQSTDTQYF.

V is TRBV6-1 and J is TRBJ2-3; D ambiguous. The V gene's germline CDR1 is MNHNS and CDR2 SASEGT. V dropped 2 bases and J dropped 9 bases, with 18 bases sitting between them. CDR3 size: 15 residues. The CDR3 is CASSESLNLADTQYF. For the CDR3, the DNA is TGTGCCAGCAGTGAATCCCTTAACCTGGCTGACACGCAGTATTTT.

In regard to this clone: Other DNA sequences in the sample encode the same CDR3. The rearrangement links TRBV7-9 to TRBJ2-3; 7 bases fit TRBD2. The CDR3 is made up of 15 amino acids. Germline CDR1 is SEHNR and CDR2 is FQNEAQ (reference sequence). V was clipped by 2 bases and J by 2 bases; unmatched bases: 4. The CDR3 nucleotides are TGTGCCAGCAGCTTACTGGCGGGGGTCACAGATACGCAGTATTTT. Translated: CASSLLAGVTDTQYF.

CDR3: CASSRQGSPYF. CDR3 bases: TGTGCCAGCAGTCGTCAGGGATCCCCGTACTTC. The chain couples TRBV7-9 to TRBJ2-7, with D possibly being TRBD1 (5 bases). V shed 6 bases and J shed 12 bases, with 15 bases lying between them. CDR1 is SEHNR, CDR2 FQNEAQ, per germline (reference sequence). This CDR3 contains 11 residues.

This clone appeared a single time. The V call is TRBV10-2, the J call TRBJ2-2, with 9 bases identical to TRBD1. V was clipped by 5 bases and J by 4 bases; unmatched bases: 5. CDR1 is WSHSY and CDR2 is SAAADI in the germline V gene. The length of the CDR3 is 15 residues. The CDR3 DNA reads as TGCGCCAGCAGTCGTGGGACAGGGATCACCGGGGAGCTGTTTTTT. This translates into CASSRGTGITGELFF.

This clone was observed a handful of times. The DNA of the CDR3 is TGTGCCAGCCATCACAGGGTGACTGAAGCTTTCTTT. Its translation is CASHHRVTEAFF. This chain joins TRBV19 and TRBJ1-1; TRBD1 is a possible D gene (6 bases). The CDR3 totals 12 residues. V was cut by 9 bases and J by 5 bases, with 13 bases left in between. The germline V gene has CDR1 LNHDA and CDR2 SQIVND (reference sequence).

The genes are TRBV7-2 and TRBJ1-2; 12 bases agree with TRBD1. V shed 7 bases and J 4 bases; nucleotides not matched to a gene: 19. CDR1 SGHTA and CDR2 FQGNSA come from the germline V gene. This CDR3 is 19 amino acids long. The CDR3 coding sequence is TGTGCCAGCACTGGGGCTGGGACAGGGGGCCGCGGGCATATCTATGGCTACACCTTC. Its translation is CASTGAGTGGRGHIYGYTF.

This clone has a single count. This chain links TRBV28 with TRBJ2-7; possible D gene TRBD1, 6 bases. The CDR3 covers 15 residues. CDR1 and CDR2 (germline): MDHEN, SYDVKM. V lost 1 base and J 3 bases, leaving 13 bases between the germline ends. CDR3 nucleotides: TGTGCCAGCAGTTTATTAGGTTCCAGGGGCTACGAGCAGTACTTC. It translates to CASSLLGSRGYEQYF.

The rearrangement uses TRBV7-9 and TRBJ2-2; D gene ambiguous. Germline lookup yields CDR1 SEHNR and CDR2 FQNEAQ (reference sequence). Trimming left V 3 bases short and J 5 bases short, with 10 bases between. This CDR3 has 14 amino acids. CDR3 coding DNA: TGTGCCAGCAGCTTGGCCCGAGTAACCGGGGAGCTGTTTTTT. It translates to CASSLARVTGELFF.

The genes are TRBV6-1 and TRBJ2-7; 10 bases match TRBD2. V lost 6 bases to trimming and J lost 3 bases; unmatched junction nucleotides: 5. The CDR3 has 14 residues. Per germline, CDR1 MNHNS and CDR2 SASEGT. DNA for the CDR3: TGTGCCAGCAGCCAGCGGGAGGGCATCTACGAGCAGTACTTC. Protein: CASSQREGIYEQYF.

The chain combines TRBV4-2 with TRBJ2-7; tentative D call: TRBD1 (5 bases). This CDR3 region has 14 residues. Germline lookup yields CDR1 LGHNA and CDR2 YNFKEQ. V gave up 6 bases and J gave up 0 bases, with 12 bases separating them. CDR3 protein: CASSQQESSYEQYF. The CDR3 DNA follows: TGTGCCAGCAGTCAACAGGAGAGCTCCTACGAGCAGTACTTC.

A single count supports this clone. This chain joins TRBV2 and TRBJ2-5; 14 bases align to TRBD2. The J call may be in error: the DNA end matches TRBJ2-7 better. The germline gives CDR1 SNHLY, CDR2 FYNNEI. This CDR3 region has 16 residues. CDR3 nucleotides: TGTGCCAGCAGGGGACTAGCGGGGGAGGCCTTCTACGAGCAGTACTTC. Its protein is CASRGLAGEAFYEQYF.

This chain connects TRBV6-5 to TRBJ1-2, with D hard to call. Trimming shortened V by 6 bases and J by 4 bases, and 12 bases separated the two germline ends. There are 13 residues in the CDR3. Germline-derived CDR1 and CDR2 are MNHEY and SVGAGI. The CDR3 DNA reads as TGTGCCAGCAGCAAGCGCGGTGGCTATGGCTACACCTTC. Its protein product is CASSKRGGYGYTF.

The V gene is TRBV13, the J gene TRBJ1-2; 8 nucleotides align to TRBD1. J lost 2 bases, V lost 5 bases, and 1 base had no gene match. The CDR3 contains 13 residues. Per the germline V gene, CDR1 is PRHDT and CDR2 is FYEKMQ (reference sequence). The CDR3 DNA sequence: TGTGCCAGCAGCCGGACAGGGAACTATGGCTACACCTTC. It yields the protein CASSRTGNYGYTF.

This clone was observed a single time. The V gene is TRBV5-1, the J gene TRBJ2-3; either TRBD1 or TRBD2 may fit D (5 bases each). CDR1 SGHRS and CDR2 YFSETQ come from the germline V gene. Trimming took 0 bases from V and 5 from J, leaving 16 bases between them. The CDR3 runs to 16 residues. The CDR3, as DNA: TGCGCCAGCAGCTTGGGCCGGGACCGGCCGCAAGATACGCAGTATTTT. Protein product: CASSLGRDRPQDTQYF.

V and J are TRBV28 and TRBJ1-4, with D possibly matching TRBD1 (6 bases). CDR1 is MDHEN, CDR2 SYDVKM, per germline. The CDR3 has 14 amino acids. The ends were cut back, 6 bases at V and 4 bases at J, with 12 bases in the middle. CDR3 bases: TGTGCCAGCAGCCCCGGGACAAGTAATGAAAAACTGTTTTTT. Its protein product is CASSPGTSNEKLFF. Based on the CDR3 plus reference TRBV28 and TRBJ1-4, the full variable domain is DVKVTQSSRYLVKRTGEKVFLECVQDMDHENMFWYRQDPGLGLRLIYFSYDVKMKEKGDIPEGYSVSREKKERFSLILESASTNQTSMYLCASSPGTSNEKLFFGSGTQLSVL.

The chain combines TRBV7-9 with TRBJ2-5; D is ambiguous. Germline V gene sequence: CDR1 SEHNR, CDR2 FQNEAQ (reference sequence). CDR3 length equals 14 residues. The V gene lost 4 bases and the J gene lost 1 base, with 10 bases spanning the gap. The CDR3 region is CASSSPLLQETQYF. The CDR3 DNA sequence: TGTGCCAGCAGCTCGCCCTTGCTCCAAGAGACCCAGTACTTC.

The CDR3 nucleotides are TGTGCCAGCAGCGAGACAGGACGGGTAAAGGCCCAGCATTTT. Its protein product is CASSETGRVKAQHF. The V gene is TRBV7-3, the J gene TRBJ1-5; D is possibly TRBD1 (6 bases). The CDR3 totals 14 residues. Trimming left V 5 bases short and J 11 bases short, with 19 bases between. Germline-derived CDR1 and CDR2 are SGHTA and FQGTGA.

The rearrangement joins TRBV28 to TRBJ2-7; 9 positions agree with TRBD1. Germline CDR1 and CDR2: MDHEN and SYDVKM. J gave up 5 bases and V 5 bases, and 10 bases lay outside the gene matches. The CDR3 covers 15 residues. CDR3 bases: TGTGCCAGCAGTCCAACAGGGGGCTTAACCCACGAGCAGTACTTC. It translates to CASSPTGGLTHEQYF.

V gene TRBV7-9 combines with J gene TRBJ2-7; TRBD1 matches 12 bases. This CDR3 is built from 15 residues. CDR1 SEHNR and CDR2 FQNEAQ come from the germline V gene (reference sequence). With 6 bases clipped from V and 6 bases from J, the junction kept 9 bases outside the gene matches. The CDR3: CASSRTGTGGSEQYF. CDR3 DNA: TGTGCCAGCAGTCGGACCGGGACAGGGGGCTCCGAGCAGTACTTC.

This clone has only a few counts. The chain joins TRBV7-8 to TRBJ1-2; 9 bases match TRBD1. This CDR3 has 14 amino acids. With 5 bases clipped from V and 4 bases from J, the junction kept 5 bases outside the gene matches. CDR1 is SGHVS, CDR2 FQNEAQ, per germline. This CDR3 reads CASSPSGQGYGYTF. The CDR3 nucleotides are TGTGCCAGCAGCCCCTCGGGACAGGGCTATGGCTACACCTTC.

V gene TRBV27 combines with J gene TRBJ2-3; 13 nucleotides agree with TRBD2. CDR1 is MNHEY and CDR2 is SMNVEV in the germline V gene (reference sequence). J gave up 3 bases and V 6 bases, and 12 bases lay outside the gene matches. The length of the CDR3 is 18 residues. The CDR3 spells CASRGLAGPQIETDTQYF. CDR3 coding DNA: TGTGCCAGCAGGGGACTAGCGGGACCCCAAATTGAGACAGATACGCAGTATTTT.

The V call is TRBV20-1, the J call TRBJ2-7, with 7 bases aligning to TRBD2. This CDR3 contains 10 residues. Germline CDR1 reads DFQATT; CDR2 reads SNEGSKA (reference sequence). This CDR3 is CSVREGEQYF. The CDR3 region has the DNA TGCAGCGTCAGGGAGGGCGAGCAGTACTTC.

This chain joins TRBV7-9 and TRBJ1-5, with no clear D. CDR3 length: 13 residues. Trimming removed 1 base at V and 5 bases at J, with 6 bases between. Germline assignment: CDR1 SEHNR and CDR2 FQNEAQ (reference sequence). CDR3 loop: CASSLDPYQPQHF. Here the CDR3 DNA reads TGTGCCAGCAGCTTAGACCCATATCAGCCCCAGCATTTT.